The clone carrying this T cell receptor beta chain was found a few times. This CDR3 region has 14 residues. Trimming removed 5 bases from V and 6 bases from J, with 13 bases in between. The data derive from a study of T cells in Graves' hyperthyroidism and ophthalmopathy. Template material for amplifying TCR beta CDR3 regions consisted of RNA transcripts. The HTBI set primed first-round TCR CDR3 RT-PCR. TCRdb redid the calling of the multiplex PCR reads with MiXCR, one entry per CDR3 protein. The sample lists over 700,000 distinct CDR3 sequences, about 17% seen once, with 16% in the top ten. The study enrolled patients aged 18 to 65 with newly diagnosed hyperthyroidism of under 2 months' duration.

The rearrangement uses TRBV12-3 or TRBV12-4 and TRBJ1-4, with D uncertain. The sample comprised blood. This TCR was sampled from a woman aged 50 to 65 with Graves' hyperthyroidism that later progressed to Graves' ophthalmopathy. Written as DNA, the CDR3 is TGTGCCAGCAGTCCCGGAACAGCCTATGAAAAACTGTTTTTT. This gives the protein CASSPGTAYEKLFF.